A single sample is the source of the 27 T cell receptor beta chains below, sequenced in a study of T cell responses to AZD1222 COVID-19 vaccine (dated by TCRdb to the early 2020s). In light of the paper, this sample's time point label describes: baseline before first vaccination. Library prep was done by the immunoSEQ multiplex PCR assay. As stored in TCRdb, this immuneACCESS dataset retains in-frame rearrangements with V and J assigned. A fraction of the clones does not appear; measured against another copy, unresolved V genes explain less than half of the discrepancy, and the remainder lacks a known reason. The sample yields some 130,000 clones; 91% were counted once. Clones ranked in the top ten supply about 3% of the sample. The material was peripheral blood, obtained on day 0 of AZD1222 vaccination. These receptor sequences come from an adult in good health.

The J gene is TRBJ1-6, the V gene TRBV7-8; D gene ambiguous. The CDR3 has 14 amino acids. Trimming took off 5 bases at V and 11 bases at J, with 16 bases between the two ends. CDR1 is SGHVS and CDR2 is FQNEAQ in the germline V gene. The CDR3 nucleotides read TGTGCCAGCAGCGTTAGTAGAGGGCTAACACCCCTCCACTTT. It is translated as CASSVSRGLTPLHF.

The chain uses TRBV28 and TRBJ1-2; D gene uncertain. V was cut by 4 bases and J by 6 bases, with 12 bases left in between. CDR1 and CDR2 from the germline V gene are MDHEN and SYDVKM. The CDR3 spans 13 residues. CDR3 amino acids: CASSSGLGNGYTF. The CDR3 DNA is TGTGCCAGCAGTTCAGGACTCGGGAATGGCTACACCTTC.

The chain is built from TRBV6-5 and TRBJ1-5; D remains ambiguous. This CDR3 region has 13 residues. V lost 7 bases to trimming and J lost 2 bases, with 9 bases between them. CDR1 and CDR2 (germline): MNHEY, SVGAGI. The DNA of the CDR3 is TGTGCCAGCACCGGCAATGGCAATCAGCCCCAGCATTTT. Residues: CASTGNGNQPQHF.

This chain joins TRBV9 and TRBJ2-3, with D perhaps given as TRBD1 or TRBD2 (5 bases each). The ends were cut back, 0 bases at V and 4 bases at J, with 9 bases in the middle. Germline V gene data show CDR1 as SGDLS and CDR2 as YYNGEE. CDR3 length: 14 amino acids. The CDR3, as DNA: TGTGCCAGCAGCGTAGTGTGGGGGTCAGATACGCAGTATTTT. Amino acids: CASSVVWGSDTQYF.

V is TRBV2 and J is TRBJ2-3; D is unresolved. Trimming shortened V by 5 bases and J by 5 bases, and 8 bases separated the two germline ends. Germline V gene lookup returns CDR1 SNHLY and CDR2 FYNNEI. The CDR3 runs to 12 residues. The chain's CDR3 is CASSPARDTQYF. DNA of the CDR3: TGTGCCAGCAGTCCCGCTAGAGATACGCAGTATTTT.

The rearrangement joins TRBV7-6 to TRBJ2-3; D may correspond to TRBD1 or TRBD2 (6 bases each). Germline V gene sequence: CDR1 SGHVS, CDR2 FNYEAQ. The CDR3 covers 15 residues. Trimming took 3 bases from V and 4 from J, leaving 14 bases between them. CDR3 in DNA: TGTGCCAGCAGCTTGACAGGAGGGGAAGCAGATACGCAGTATTTT. It translates to CASSLTGGEADTQYF.

Points on this clone: One end of the junction is discordant with germline, which a read error may explain. This chain links TRBV6-1 with TRBJ1-4; D unclear. The germline V gene encodes CDR1 MNHNS and CDR2 SASEGT. There are 14 residues in the CDR3. CDR3 protein: CASREDATNEKLFF. The DNA of the CDR3 is TGTGCCAGCAGGGAAGACGCAACTAATGAAAAACTGTTTTTT.

The rearrangement joins TRBV7-2 to TRBJ2-7; D may be TRBD1 or TRBD2 (5 bases each). The germline CDR1 and CDR2 sequences are SGHTA and FQGNSA. The CDR3 covers 14 residues. Deletions cut 3 bases from V and 2 bases from J, with 11 bases between. The CDR3, as DNA: TGTGCCAGCAGCTTCGGGGACGGCACCTACGAGCAGTACTTC. The encoded protein is CASSFGDGTYEQYF.

This clone was seen a single time. The J gene is TRBJ2-4, the V gene TRBV12-3 or TRBV12-4; the D is unclear. The ends were cut back, 4 bases at V and 9 bases at J, with 10 bases in the middle. This CDR3 comprises 12 residues. Here the CDR3 DNA reads TGTGCCAGCAGTTCCCTTGGTGGCATTCAGTACTTC. Its translation is CASSSLGGIQYF.

This clone showed up just a few times. This sequence joins TRBV28 and TRBJ1-4, with no clear D. Trimming took 6 bases from V and 3 from J, leaving 11 bases between them. Germline V lookup: CDR1 MDHEN, CDR2 SYDVKM. The length of the CDR3 is 14 residues. CDR3 sequence reads: CASSSRVSNEKLFF. DNA for the CDR3: TGTGCCAGCAGCTCCCGGGTATCTAATGAAAAACTGTTTTTT.

The chain links TRBV6-5 to TRBJ1-3, with 7 bases fitting TRBD1. J lost 2 bases, V lost 2 bases, and 3 bases had no gene match. This CDR3 is built from 15 residues. Per the germline V gene, CDR1 is MNHEY and CDR2 is SVGAGI. Here the CDR3 DNA reads TGTGCCAGCAGTTACAAGGGGGCAGCTGGAAACACCATATATTTT. Its translation: CASSYKGAAGNTIYF.

The chain links TRBV9 to TRBJ1-2; D is ambiguous. V lost 3 bases, J lost 3 bases, and 9 bases lay in between. This CDR3 is 13 amino acids long. Looked up from germline, CDR1 is SGDLS and CDR2 is YYNGEE. The CDR3 spells CASSAWNDYGYTF. CDR3 sequence (DNA): TGTGCCAGCAGCGCCTGGAATGACTATGGCTACACCTTC.

This clone was seen a single time. The chain employs TRBV27 and TRBJ1-1; tentative D call: TRBD1 (6 bases). Germline V CDR1 and CDR2: MNHEY, SMNVEV (reference sequence). Trimming removed 2 bases at V and 3 bases at J, with 10 bases between. This CDR3 has 14 amino acids. The CDR3 coding sequence is TGTGCCAGCAGTTTAGTCCAGGGGTACACTGAAGCTTTCTTT. This codes for CASSLVQGYTEAFF.

The chain joins TRBV7-9 to TRBJ2-7; D remains unclear. The CDR3 runs 11 residues. V lost 2 bases, J lost 3 bases, and 2 bases lay in between. Germline assignment: CDR1 SEHNR and CDR2 FQNEAQ (reference sequence). CDR3 coding DNA: TGTGCCAGCAGCTTACTCTACGAGCAGTACTTC. Its protein is CASSLLYEQYF.

J is TRBJ1-1 and V is TRBV6-5; D gene unclear. The CDR3 is made up of 15 amino acids. Deletions cut 0 bases from V and 3 bases from J, with 11 bases between. The germline CDR1 and CDR2 sequences are MNHEY and SVGAGI. Here the CDR3 DNA reads TGTGCCAGCAGTTACTCACTCGGGGTTGACACTGAAGCTTTCTTT. Protein sequence: CASSYSLGVDTEAFF.

The gene calls are TRBV30 and TRBJ2-1; no clear D. Germline values: CDR1 GTSNPN, CDR2 SVGIG (reference sequence). The CDR3 is 11 residues long. Trimming took 2 bases from V and 5 from J, leaving 4 bases between them. The CDR3 nucleotides read TGTGCCTGGAGTCATAACAATGAGCAGTTCTTC. This codes for CAWSHNNEQFF.

This clone was counted a single time. The genes are TRBV28 and TRBJ1-2; 8 positions match TRBD1. Looked up from germline, CDR1 is MDHEN and CDR2 is SYDVKM. The CDR3 runs to 16 residues. The junction had 13 bases not matched to a gene; V was cut back by 6 bases and J by 4 bases. In DNA, the CDR3 is TGTGCCAGCAGCTTGACAGGGGTATTTGGTATCTATGGCTACACCTTC. This gives the protein CASSLTGVFGIYGYTF.

The gene calls are TRBV7-9 and TRBJ2-5; maybe TRBD2 (6 bases). Germline CDR1 reads SEHNR; CDR2 reads FQNEAQ (reference sequence). Trimming stripped 5 bases from V and 4 bases from J, with 14 bases between. The CDR3 sequence is 14 residues long. The CDR3 DNA is TGTGCCAGCAGCCCCCGGAGGGGCAGAGAGACCCAGTACTTC. It encodes CASSPRRGRETQYF.

This chain links TRBV5-1 with TRBJ2-1; 7 nucleotides align to TRBD2. Germline V gives CDR1 SGHRS, CDR2 YFSETQ. The length of the CDR3 is 16 residues. The ends lost 4 bases at V and 5 bases at J; junction bases unmatched: 12. The CDR3 loop is CASSPQLARFNNEQFF. CDR3 sequence (DNA): TGCGCCAGCAGCCCACAACTAGCGAGGTTCAACAATGAGCAGTTCTTC.

The genes are TRBV29-1 and TRBJ2-1; 8 bases align to TRBD1. The CDR3 runs to 13 residues. Germline values: CDR1 SQVTM, CDR2 ANQGSEA. V shed 5 bases and J 7 bases; nucleotides not matched to a gene: 7. The CDR3 DNA sequence: TGCAGCGTTTACAGGGGGGCCGGGAATGAGCAGTTCTTC. Its protein is CSVYRGAGNEQFF.

The J gene is TRBJ2-1, the V gene TRBV7-2, with D perhaps TRBD1 or TRBD2 (5 bases each). V was trimmed by 3 bases and J by 0 bases, leaving 21 bases between them. CDR1 SGHTA and CDR2 FQGNSA come from the germline V gene. This CDR3 has 19 residues. CDR3 in amino acids: CASSFTGTPTGPSYNEQFF. Written as DNA, the CDR3 is TGTGCCAGCAGCTTTACGGGGACCCCTACGGGACCCTCCTACAATGAGCAGTTCTTC.

The chain combines TRBV7-9 with TRBJ2-7; D remains unclear. The germline CDR1 and CDR2 sequences are SEHNR and FQNEAQ (reference sequence). V lost 10 bases, J lost 3 bases, and 13 bases lay in between. This CDR3 is built from 12 residues. The CDR3 sequence: CATTLSDYEQYF. The CDR3 DNA is TGTGCCACCACGTTGAGTGACTACGAGCAGTACTTC.

The rearrangement joins TRBV5-5 to TRBJ2-1; perhaps TRBD2 as D (6 bases). The CDR3 consists of 15 residues. Trimming stripped 2 bases from V and 1 base from J, with 10 bases between. Germline loops: CDR1 SGHKS, CDR2 YYEKEE (reference sequence). This chain's CDR3 is CASSFGLQSYNEQFF. The CDR3 nucleotides are TGTGCCAGCAGCTTCGGACTACAATCCTACAATGAGCAGTTCTTC.

The chain uses TRBV2 and TRBJ2-7, with D perhaps matching TRBD2 (7 bases). The CDR3 has 16 residues. V lost 6 bases and J 2 bases, leaving 20 bases between the germline ends. The germline V gene encodes CDR1 SNHLY and CDR2 FYNNEI. The CDR3 DNA follows: TGTGCCAGCAGGGTTTGGCAGGGGAGCGGGACCTACGAGCAGTACTTC. Amino acids: CASRVWQGSGTYEQYF. Combining the CDR3 with reference TRBV2 and TRBJ2-7 gives the whole variable domain EPEVTQTPSHQVTQMGQEVILRCVPISNHLYFYWYRQILGQKVEFLVSFYNNEISEKSEIFDDQFSVERPDGSNFTLKIRSTKLEDSAMYFCASRVWQGSGTYEQYFGPGTRLTVT.

V gene TRBV10-3 combines with J gene TRBJ1-1; D possibly corresponds to TRBD1 (6 bases). Per germline, CDR1 ENHRY and CDR2 SYGVKD. The CDR3 extends over 15 amino acids. Trimming removed 6 bases from V and 2 bases from J, with 16 bases in between. The chain's CDR3 is CAISGQSNSNTEAFF. The CDR3 nucleotides read TGTGCCATCAGCGGACAGTCGAACTCCAACACTGAAGCTTTCTTT.

The gene calls are TRBV12-3 or TRBV12-4 and TRBJ2-5, with D possibly called TRBD1 or TRBD2 (5 bases each). The CDR3 is 12 amino acids. V was shortened by 6 bases and J by 7 bases, with 12 bases between the two germline ends. The CDR3 spells CASSTPGGTQYF. The CDR3 DNA sequence: TGTGCCAGCAGCACCCCTGGGGGGACCCAGTACTTC.

This chain links TRBV5-1 with TRBJ1-1; D remains unclear. V gave up 0 bases and J gave up 5 bases, with 14 bases separating them. CDR1 is SGHRS, CDR2 YFSETQ, per germline. This CDR3 region has 15 residues. CDR3 bases: TGCGCCAGCAGCTTGGAAGAGCCCGGGGAAACTGAAGCTTTCTTT. This translates into CASSLEEPGETEAFF. Combining the CDR3 with reference TRBV5-1 and TRBJ1-1 gives the whole variable domain KAGVTQTPRYLIKTRGQQVTLSCSPISGHRSVSWYQQTPGQGLQFLFEYFSETQRNKGNFPGRFSGRQFSNSRSEMNVSTLELGDSALYLCASSLEEPGETEAFFGQGTRLTVV.